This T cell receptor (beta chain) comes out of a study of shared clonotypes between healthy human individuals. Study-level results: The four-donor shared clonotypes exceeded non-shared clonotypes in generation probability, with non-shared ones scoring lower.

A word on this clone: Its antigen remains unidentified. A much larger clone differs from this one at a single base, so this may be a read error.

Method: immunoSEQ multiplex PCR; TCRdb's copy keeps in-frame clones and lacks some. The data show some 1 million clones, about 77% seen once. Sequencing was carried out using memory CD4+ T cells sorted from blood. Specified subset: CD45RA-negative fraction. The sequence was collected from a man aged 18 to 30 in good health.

The CDR3 DNA follows: TGTGCCAGCAGTGAGGTAGATTTTGCAACTAATGAAAAACTGTTTTTT. It encodes CASSEVDFATNEKLFF. This chain uses TRBV2 with TRBJ1-4; D is unclear. Germline V CDR1 and CDR2: SNHLY, FYNNEI. The CDR3 contains 16 residues. Deletions cut 3 bases from V and 0 bases from J, with 11 bases between.